This TCR beta chain was captured by sequencing in a study of blood T cell repertoires in COVID-19. The CDR3 spans 16 residues. CDR1 and CDR2 (germline): MDHEN, SYDVKM. V lost 6 bases to trimming and J lost 2 bases; unmatched junction nucleotides: 10. Each participant's cohort was designated according to participant-reported clinical history. Authors' methods: Researchers report that nucleated cell counts were estimated from reference gene primer amplification. Data came from immunoSEQ multiplex PCR; TCRdb stores just in-frame clones and leaves some out. The DNA gave D and trimming, while V, J and clone size come from that table. The sample records roughly 220,000 clones, about 91% being singletons.

Sequences were obtained from PBMCs or T cells enriched from blood (not recorded which). The TCR originated in a woman between 50 and 59 years old with acute COVID-19. V is TRBV28 and J is TRBJ2-1; 7 nucleotides align to TRBD1. CDR3 amino acids: CASRPEQGFTYNEQFF. CDR3 coding DNA: TGTGCCAGCAGACCCGAACAGGGGTTCACCTACAATGAGCAGTTCTTC.